Sequencing of this T cell receptor (beta chain) was carried out in a study of T cell responses to AZD1222 COVID-19 vaccine. Study details: Pooling was applied to second doses at about 4 or about 12 weeks. Study-wide results and caveats: Seropositivity was recorded at baseline in only 6 or 7 AZD1222 recipients. Samples come after the peak T cell response, not at day 14. The span of vaccine-associated CD4 TCRs extended across spike, with dominance at 160-218 and 743-854.

Assay: immunoSEQ multiplex PCR; the TCRdb copy retains only in-frame clones and omits some. The sample lists 90,000 to 150,000 clones, about 85% occurring once. About this clone itself: Its antigen is undetermined.

This specimen was peripheral blood, taken on day 0 of AZD1222 vaccination. The clonotype comes from an adult in good health.

The CDR3 loop reads CASRRGVPETQYF. The CDR3 DNA reads TGTGCCAGTCGTAGGGGAGTTCCAGAGACCCAGTACTTC. The rearrangement uses TRBV6-5 and TRBJ2-5; the D call may be TRBD1 or TRBD2 (5 bases each). Germline V gene sequence: CDR1 MNHEY, CDR2 SVGAGI. V lost 9 bases and J 4 bases, leaving 15 bases between the germline ends. This CDR3 has 13 residues.